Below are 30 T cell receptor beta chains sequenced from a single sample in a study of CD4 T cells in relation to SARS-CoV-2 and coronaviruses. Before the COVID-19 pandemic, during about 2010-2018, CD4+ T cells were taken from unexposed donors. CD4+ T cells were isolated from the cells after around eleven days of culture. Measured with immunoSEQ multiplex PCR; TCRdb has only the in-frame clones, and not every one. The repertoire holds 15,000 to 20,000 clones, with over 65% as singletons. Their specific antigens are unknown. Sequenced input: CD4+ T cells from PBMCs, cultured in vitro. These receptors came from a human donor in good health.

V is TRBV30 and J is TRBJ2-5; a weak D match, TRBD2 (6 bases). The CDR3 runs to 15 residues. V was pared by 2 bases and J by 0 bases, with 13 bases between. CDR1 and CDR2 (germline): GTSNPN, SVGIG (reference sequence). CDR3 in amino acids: CAWSLTGRYQETQYF. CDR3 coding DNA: TGTGCCTGGAGTCTAACGGGGAGGTACCAAGAGACCCAGTACTTC.

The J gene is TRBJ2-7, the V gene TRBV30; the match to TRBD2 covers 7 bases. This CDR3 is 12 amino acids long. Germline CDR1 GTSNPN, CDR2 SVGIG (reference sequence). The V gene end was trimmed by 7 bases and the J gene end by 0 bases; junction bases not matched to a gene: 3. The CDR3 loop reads CASGGSSYEQYF. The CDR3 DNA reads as TGTGCCTCCGGGGGGAGCTCCTACGAGCAGTACTTC.

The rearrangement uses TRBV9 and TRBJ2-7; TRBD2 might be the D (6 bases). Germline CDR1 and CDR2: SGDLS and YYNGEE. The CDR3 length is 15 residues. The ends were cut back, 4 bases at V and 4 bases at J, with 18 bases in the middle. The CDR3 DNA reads TGTGCCAGCAGCCCGGGAGTGGCAGGTTGGTACGAGCAGTACTTC. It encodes CASSPGVAGWYEQYF.

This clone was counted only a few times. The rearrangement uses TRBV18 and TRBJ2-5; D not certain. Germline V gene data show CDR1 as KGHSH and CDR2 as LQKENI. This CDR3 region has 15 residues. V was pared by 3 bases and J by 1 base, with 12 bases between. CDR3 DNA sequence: TGTGCCAGCTCACCGGACCGCGAACCCCAAGAGACCCAGTACTTC. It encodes CASSPDREPQETQYF.

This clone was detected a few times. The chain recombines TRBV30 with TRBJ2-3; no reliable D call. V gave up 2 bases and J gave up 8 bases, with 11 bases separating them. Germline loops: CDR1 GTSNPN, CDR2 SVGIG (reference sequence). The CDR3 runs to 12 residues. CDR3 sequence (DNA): TGTGCCTGGAGTACTCCCCTCGGTACGCAGTATTTT. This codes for CAWSTPLGTQYF.

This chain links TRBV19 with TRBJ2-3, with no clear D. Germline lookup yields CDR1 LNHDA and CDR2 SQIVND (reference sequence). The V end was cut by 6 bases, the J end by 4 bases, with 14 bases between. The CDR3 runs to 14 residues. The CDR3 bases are TGTGCCAGTAGCGTCAATCCTCGGGCAGATACGCAGTATTTT. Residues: CASSVNPRADTQYF.

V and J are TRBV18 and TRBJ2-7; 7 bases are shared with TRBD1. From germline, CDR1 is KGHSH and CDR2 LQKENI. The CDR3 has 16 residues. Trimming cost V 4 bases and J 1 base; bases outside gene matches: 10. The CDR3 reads CASSQLNGQDSYEQYF. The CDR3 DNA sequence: TGTGCCAGCTCACAGTTAAACGGACAGGATTCCTACGAGCAGTACTTC. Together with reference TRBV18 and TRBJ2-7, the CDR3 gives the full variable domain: NAGVMQNPRHLVRRRGQEARLRCSPMKGHSHVYWYRQLPEEGLKFMVYLQKENIIDESGMPKERFSAEFPKEGPSILRIQQVVRGDSAAYFCASSQLNGQDSYEQYFGPGTRLTVT.

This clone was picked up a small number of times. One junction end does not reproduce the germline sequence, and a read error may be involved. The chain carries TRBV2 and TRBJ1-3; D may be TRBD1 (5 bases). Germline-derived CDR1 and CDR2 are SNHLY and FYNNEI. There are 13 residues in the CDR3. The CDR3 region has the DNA TGTGCCCGCAGGGAGAGCTCTGGAAACACCATATATTTT. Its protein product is CARRESSGNTIYF.

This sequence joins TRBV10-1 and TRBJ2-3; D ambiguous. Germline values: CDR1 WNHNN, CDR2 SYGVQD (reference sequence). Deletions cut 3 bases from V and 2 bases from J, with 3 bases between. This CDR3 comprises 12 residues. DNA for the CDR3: TGCGCCAGCAGTGATCCCACAGATACGCAGTATTTT. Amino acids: CASSDPTDTQYF.

The CDR3 DNA reads as TGTGCCAGTAGTATCTTTACGGGGGGCGCGCCCGGGGCCAACGTCCTGACTTTC. As protein: CASSIFTGGAPGANVLTF. The rearrangement links TRBV19 to TRBJ2-6, with a weak D call TRBD2 (7 bases). The length of the CDR3 is 18 residues. Deletions cut 3 bases from V and 4 bases from J, with 19 bases between. The germline V gene has CDR1 LNHDA and CDR2 SQIVND (reference sequence).

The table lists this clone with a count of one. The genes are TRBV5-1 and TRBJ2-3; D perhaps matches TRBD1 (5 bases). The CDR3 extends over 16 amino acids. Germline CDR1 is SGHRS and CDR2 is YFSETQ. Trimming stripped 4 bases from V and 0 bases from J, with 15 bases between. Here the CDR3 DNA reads TGCGCCAGCAGCATAGGCCAGGGCCCTAGCACAGATACGCAGTATTTT. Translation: CASSIGQGPSTDTQYF.

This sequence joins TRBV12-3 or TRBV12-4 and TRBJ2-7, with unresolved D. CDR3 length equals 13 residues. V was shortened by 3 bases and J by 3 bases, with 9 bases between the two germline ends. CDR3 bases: TGTGCCAGCAGTTTCCAGCCTGACTACGAGCAGTACTTC. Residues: CASSFQPDYEQYF.

In DNA form, the CDR3 reads TGTGCCAGCAGCTTGACGTGGGGTGAAGATACGCAGTATTTT. Protein: CASSLTWGEDTQYF. V gene TRBV5-5 combines with J gene TRBJ2-3; D is uncertain. This CDR3 has 14 residues. Trimming removed 1 base from V and 5 bases from J, with 11 bases in between. CDR1 and CDR2 from the germline V gene are SGHKS and YYEKEE (reference sequence).

The CDR3 loop is CASSMTGNNSPLHF. The CDR3 DNA sequence: TGTGCCAGTAGTATGACAGGGAATAATTCACCCCTCCACTTT. V is TRBV19 and J is TRBJ1-6; 7 bases are shared with TRBD1. V dropped 3 bases and J dropped 5; count of bases not matched to a gene: 1. Germline CDR1 and CDR2: LNHDA and SQIVND (reference sequence). This CDR3 is built from 14 residues.

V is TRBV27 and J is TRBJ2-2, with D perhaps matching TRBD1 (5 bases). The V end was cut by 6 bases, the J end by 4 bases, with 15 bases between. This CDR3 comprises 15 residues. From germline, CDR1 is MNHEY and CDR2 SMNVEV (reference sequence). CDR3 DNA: TGTGCCAGCAGCCTAACTTACAGGAGCACCGGGGAGCTGTTTTTT. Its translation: CASSLTYRSTGELFF.

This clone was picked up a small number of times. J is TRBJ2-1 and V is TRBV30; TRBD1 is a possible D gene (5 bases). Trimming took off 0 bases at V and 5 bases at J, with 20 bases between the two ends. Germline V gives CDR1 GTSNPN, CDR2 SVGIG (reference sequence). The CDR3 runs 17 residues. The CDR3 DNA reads TGTGCCTGGAGTGTACACAGGCGGATCCCTCAGCACAATGAGCAGTTCTTC. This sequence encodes CAWSVHRRIPQHNEQFF.

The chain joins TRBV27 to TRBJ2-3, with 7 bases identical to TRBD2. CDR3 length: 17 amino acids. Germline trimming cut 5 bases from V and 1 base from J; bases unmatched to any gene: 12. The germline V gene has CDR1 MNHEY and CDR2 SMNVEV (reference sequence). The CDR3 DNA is TGTGCCAGCAGTCTCTCAATTCGACTAGCTGGCACAGATACGCAGTATTTT. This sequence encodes CASSLSIRLAGTDTQYF.

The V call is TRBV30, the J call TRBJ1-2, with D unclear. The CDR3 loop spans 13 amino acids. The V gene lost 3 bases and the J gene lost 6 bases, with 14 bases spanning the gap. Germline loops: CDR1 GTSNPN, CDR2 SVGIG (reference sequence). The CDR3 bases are TGTGCCTGGAGCGGGTCTTCCTCTCATGGCTACACCTTC. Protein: CAWSGSSSHGYTF. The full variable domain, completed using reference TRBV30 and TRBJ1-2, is SQTIHQWPATLVQPVGSPLSLECTVEGTSNPNLYWYRQAAGRGLQLLFYSVGIGQISSEVPQNLSASRPQDRQFILSSKKLLLSDSGFYLCAWSGSSSHGYTFGSGTRLTVV.

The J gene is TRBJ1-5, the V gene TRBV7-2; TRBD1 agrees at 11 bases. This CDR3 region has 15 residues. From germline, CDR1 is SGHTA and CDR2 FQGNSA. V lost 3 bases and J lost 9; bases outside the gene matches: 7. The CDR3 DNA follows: TGTGCCAGCAGCTTTGGGACAGGGGGTCGCGGGCCCCAGCATTTT. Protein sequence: CASSFGTGGRGPQHF.

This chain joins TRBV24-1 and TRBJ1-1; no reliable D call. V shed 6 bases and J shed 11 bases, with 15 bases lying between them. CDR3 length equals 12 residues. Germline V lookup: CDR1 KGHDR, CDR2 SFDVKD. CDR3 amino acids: CATSSTIGEAFF. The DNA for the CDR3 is TGTGCCACCAGTTCTACCATCGGGGAGGCTTTCTTT.

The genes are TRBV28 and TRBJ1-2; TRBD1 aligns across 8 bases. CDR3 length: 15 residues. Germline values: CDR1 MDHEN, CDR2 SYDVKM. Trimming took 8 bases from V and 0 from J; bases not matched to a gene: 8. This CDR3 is CASRRPGQANYGYTF. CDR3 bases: TGTGCCAGCCGTCGACCGGGACAGGCTAACTATGGCTACACCTTC.

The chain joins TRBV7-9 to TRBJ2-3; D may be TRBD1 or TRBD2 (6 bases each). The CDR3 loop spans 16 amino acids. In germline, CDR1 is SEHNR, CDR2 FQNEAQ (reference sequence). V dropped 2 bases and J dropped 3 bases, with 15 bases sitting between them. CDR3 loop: CASSLLVGGPTDTQYF. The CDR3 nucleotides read TGTGCCAGCAGCTTATTGGTTGGGGGGCCGACAGATACGCAGTATTTT. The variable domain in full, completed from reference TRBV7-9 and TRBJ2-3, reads DTGVSQNPRHKITKRGQNVTFRCDPISEHNRLYWYRQTLGQGPEFLTYFQNEAQLEKSRLLSDRFSAERPKGSFSTLEIQRTEQGDSAMYLCASSLLVGGPTDTQYFGPGTRLTVL.

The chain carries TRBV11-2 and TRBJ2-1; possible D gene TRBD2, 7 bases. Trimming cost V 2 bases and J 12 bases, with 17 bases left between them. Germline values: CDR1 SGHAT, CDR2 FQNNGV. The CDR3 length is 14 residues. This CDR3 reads CASSLLGGQGVQFF. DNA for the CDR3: TGTGCCAGCAGCTTACTGGGGGGGCAGGGTGTGCAGTTCTTC.

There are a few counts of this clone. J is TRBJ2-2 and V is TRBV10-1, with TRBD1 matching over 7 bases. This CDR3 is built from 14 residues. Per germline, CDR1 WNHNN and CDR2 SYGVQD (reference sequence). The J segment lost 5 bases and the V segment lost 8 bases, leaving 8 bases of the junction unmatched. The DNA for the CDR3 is TGCGCCAGCTCTGGGGACAGATTAACCGGGGAGCTGTTTTTT. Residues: CASSGDRLTGELFF.

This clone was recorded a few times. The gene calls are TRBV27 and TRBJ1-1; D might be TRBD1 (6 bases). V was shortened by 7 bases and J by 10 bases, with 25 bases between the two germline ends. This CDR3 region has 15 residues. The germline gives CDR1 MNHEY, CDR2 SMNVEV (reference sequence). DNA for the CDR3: TGTGCCAGCACCAGAATAGGGGGAGGGGCTGAGCGAGCTTTCTTT. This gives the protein CASTRIGGGAERAFF.

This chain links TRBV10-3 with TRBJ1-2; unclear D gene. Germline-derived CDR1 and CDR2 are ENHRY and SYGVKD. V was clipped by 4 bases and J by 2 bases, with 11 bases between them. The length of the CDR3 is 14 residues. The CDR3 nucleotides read TGTGCCATCAGTGGGACCGGGTCAAACTATGGCTACACCTTC. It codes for CAISGTGSNYGYTF.

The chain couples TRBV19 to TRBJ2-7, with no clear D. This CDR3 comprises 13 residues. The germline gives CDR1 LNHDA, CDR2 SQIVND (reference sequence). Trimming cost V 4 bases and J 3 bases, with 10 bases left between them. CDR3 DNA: TGTGCCAGTAGTAAGGCGGATCTCTACGAGCAGTACTTC. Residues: CASSKADLYEQYF.

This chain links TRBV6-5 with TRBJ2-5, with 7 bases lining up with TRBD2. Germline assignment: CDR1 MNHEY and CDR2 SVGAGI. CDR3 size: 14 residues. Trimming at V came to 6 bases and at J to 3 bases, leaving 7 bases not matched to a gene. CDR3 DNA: TGTGCCAGCAGCATACTAGCGAACAAAGAGACCCAGTACTTC. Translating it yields CASSILANKETQYF.

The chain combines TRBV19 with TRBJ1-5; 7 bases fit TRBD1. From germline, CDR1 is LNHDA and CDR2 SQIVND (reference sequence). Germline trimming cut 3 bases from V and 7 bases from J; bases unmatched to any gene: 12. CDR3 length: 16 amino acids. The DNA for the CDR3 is TGTGCCAGTAGTATCCCTACAGGGGTGGTCGGGCAGCCCCAGCATTTT. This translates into CASSIPTGVVGQPQHF.

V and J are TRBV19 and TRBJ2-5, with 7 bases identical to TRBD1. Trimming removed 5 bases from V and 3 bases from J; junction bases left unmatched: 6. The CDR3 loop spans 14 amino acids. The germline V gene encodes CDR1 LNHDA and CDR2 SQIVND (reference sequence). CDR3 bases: TGTGCCAGTAGTGAGGGGGCCGTAAAAGAGACCCAGTACTTC. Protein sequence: CASSEGAVKETQYF.